A single sample gave rise to the 19 T cell receptor beta chains below, sequenced in a study of cytomegalovirus exposure and HLA in healthy donors. PCR was performed using 60 Vbeta and 13 Jbeta primers. The table came from immunoSEQ multiplex PCR; TCRdb's copy has only in-frame clones and leaves some out. This table holds more than 20,000 clones, about 80% found once. Sequenced input: PBMCs. These receptors were obtained from a man aged 60 to 69 in good health and CMV-seronegative.

The chain combines TRBV7-2 with TRBJ2-1, with D possibly being TRBD2 (5 bases). This CDR3 is built from 14 residues. Trimming took 3 bases from V and 7 from J, leaving 13 bases between them. The V gene's germline CDR1 is SGHTA and CDR2 FQGNSA. In DNA form, the CDR3 reads TGTGCCAGCAGCTTCGTCGACGGGGTAAATGAGCAGTTCTTC. It yields the protein CASSFVDGVNEQFF.

This rearrangement joins TRBV21-1 to TRBJ1-4; the D segment call TRBD1 is taken from the table without a DNA check. TRBV21-1 is shown as a pseudogene. There are 11 residues in the CDR3. CDR3 protein: CASSNRTVVFF. DNA of the CDR3: TGTGCCAGCAGCAACCGGACAGTTGTGTTTTTT.

The chain employs TRBV29-1 and TRBJ1-5; D is perhaps TRBD1 (6 bases). The germline V and J ends were trimmed by 0 bases and 7 bases, with 13 bases remaining between them. Germline lookup yields CDR1 SQVTM and CDR2 ANQGSEA. The CDR3 consists of 14 residues. The CDR3 region has the DNA TGCAGCGTTGAAGACGGGGGGGGCGGCCAGCCCCAGCATTTT. Residues: CSVEDGGGGQPQHF.

The chain joins TRBV9 to TRBJ2-3, with D possibly being TRBD1 (6 bases). Germline V gives CDR1 SGDLS, CDR2 YYNGEE. Deletions cut 3 bases from V and 6 bases from J, with 17 bases between. The CDR3 has 15 residues. The CDR3 DNA sequence: TGTGCCAGCAGCGCGAGGGACATCTGGGCTGATACGCAGTATTTT. Its translation: CASSARDIWADTQYF.

V is TRBV5-6 and J is TRBJ2-1; maybe TRBD1 (5 bases). Germline V CDR1 and CDR2: SGHDT, YYEEEE. The CDR3 runs to 13 residues. V was clipped by 3 bases and J by 3 bases, with 7 bases between them. CDR3 DNA: TGTGCCAGCAGCTACCAGGGCTACAATGAGCAGTTCTTC. Translated, it gives CASSYQGYNEQFF.

Details on this clone: An end of the junction does not agree with germline; a read error may underlie this. The chain carries TRBV7-2 and TRBJ1-4, with D tentatively TRBD1 (5 bases). Germline CDR1 is SGHTA and CDR2 is FQGNSA. This CDR3 is 17 amino acids long. CDR3 coding DNA: TGTGCCAGCAGCTTAGTCGGTTCGGCAGGGTCTAATCAAAAACTGTTTTTT. As protein: CASSLVGSAGSNQKLFF.

This clone was seen more than once but under ten times. The chain couples TRBV29-1 to TRBJ2-7, with D possibly being TRBD2 (6 bases). V lost 1 base and J lost 4, with 17 bases in between. CDR1 is SQVTM and CDR2 is ANQGSEA in the germline V gene. The CDR3 runs 15 residues. The CDR3 DNA sequence: TGCAGCGTTGAAGGGGTAGGAGGGGAAATGTACGAGCAGTACTTC. It yields the protein CSVEGVGGEMYEQYF.

Worth noting for this clone: At one boundary the junction diverges from the germline segment, which might be a read error. V gene TRBV19 combines with J gene TRBJ1-6, with 9 nucleotides matching TRBD1. This CDR3 region has 15 residues. The germline V gene has CDR1 LNHDA and CDR2 SQIVND (reference sequence). This CDR3 is CPSSIRDRANSPLHF. CDR3 DNA: TGTCCCAGTAGTATTCGGGACAGGGCTAATTCACCCCTCCACTTT.

This chain uses TRBV28 with TRBJ2-1; D possibly corresponds to TRBD2 (7 bases). The V end was cut by 6 bases, the J end by 9 bases, with 24 bases between. Germline V gives CDR1 MDHEN, CDR2 SYDVKM. CDR3 size: 16 residues. The CDR3 DNA reads TGTGCCAGCAGGGGGGGCGGGGCTAGCGGCAGAGGTGAGCAGTTCTTC. This codes for CASRGGGASGRGEQFF.

The chain employs TRBV19 and TRBJ1-5; TRBD1 agrees at 7 bases. Germline CDR1 LNHDA, CDR2 SQIVND (reference sequence). This CDR3 has 18 amino acids. V gave up 1 base and J gave up 0 bases; unmatched junction bases: 9. The CDR3 region has the DNA TGTGCCAGTAGTATAGCCCCAGTACAGGGGTATAGCAATCAGCCCCAGCATTTT. Protein product: CASSIAPVQGYSNQPQHF.

As DNA, the CDR3 is TGTGCCAGCAGACGAGAACAGGGGGCGGGGATGGGCTACACCTTC. Its translation: CASRREQGAGMGYTF. The genes are TRBV2 and TRBJ1-2; 9 bases are shared with TRBD1. This CDR3 has 15 residues. J was trimmed by 8 bases and V by 6 bases; bases with no gene match: 13. Germline loops: CDR1 SNHLY, CDR2 FYNNEI.

V is TRBV6-5 and J is TRBJ1-1, with TRBD1 matching 9 bases. J lost 1 base, V lost 2 bases, and 5 bases had no gene match. The CDR3 has 16 amino acids. CDR1 MNHEY and CDR2 SVGAGI come from the germline V gene. The CDR3, as DNA: TGTGCCAGCAGTTACGTCCCGGGACAGGGGAACACTGAAGCTTTCTTT. As protein: CASSYVPGQGNTEAFF.

This clone was seen once. The chain links TRBV7-8 to TRBJ2-3; 11 positions match TRBD2. CDR1 and CDR2 from the germline V gene are SGHVS and FQNEAQ. The V segment lost 4 bases and the J segment 1 base; nucleotides outside the gene matches: 19. CDR3 size: 21 residues. CDR3 DNA: TGTGCCAGCAGCTCAATCCTACCGGGACTAGCGGACCTGGGGGGCACAGATACGCAGTATTTT. Residues: CASSSILPGLADLGGTDTQYF.

This clone was observed a single time. This chain links TRBV4-1 with TRBJ1-4, with D tentatively TRBD1 (5 bases). This CDR3 contains 14 residues. Germline-derived CDR1 and CDR2 are MGHRA and YSYEKL. V lost 2 bases and J 8 bases, leaving 12 bases between the germline ends. CDR3: CASSQSGRDEKLFF. CDR3 sequence (DNA): TGCGCCAGCAGCCAATCGGGGCGGGACGAAAAACTGTTTTTT.

The CDR3 region has the DNA TGTGCCAGCAGCCAAATAGCGGGAGTGGGATACAATGAGCAGTTCTTC. Protein sequence: CASSQIAGVGYNEQFF. This chain uses TRBV11-2 with TRBJ2-1; TRBD2 agrees at 9 bases. The CDR3 is 16 amino acids. Germline CDR1 SGHAT, CDR2 FQNNGV. V shed 5 bases and J 4 bases; nucleotides not matched to a gene: 9.

The chain has TRBV4-1 and TRBJ1-3; D gene ambiguous. The V end was cut by 0 bases, the J end by 0 bases, with 9 bases between. This CDR3 is built from 16 residues. Looked up from germline, CDR1 is MGHRA and CDR2 is YSYEKL. The chain's CDR3 is CASSQDGGRSGNTIYF. The CDR3 bases are TGCGCCAGCAGCCAAGATGGCGGGCGCTCTGGAAACACCATATATTTT.

The chain employs TRBV20-1 and TRBJ1-2; 7 bases line up with TRBD1. This CDR3 comprises 11 residues. Germline loops: CDR1 DFQATT, CDR2 SNEGSKA (reference sequence). Trimming removed 3 bases from V and 6 bases from J; junction bases left unmatched: 1. The DNA of the CDR3 is TGCAGTGCTAGGACAGGGAATGGCTACACCTTC. Its translation is CSARTGNGYTF.

The V and J genes are TRBV27 and TRBJ2-5; the match to TRBD2 covers 11 bases. V shed 3 bases, J shed 4 bases, and the junction held 4 bases outside the gene matches. The CDR3 loop spans 15 amino acids. Germline CDR1 reads MNHEY; CDR2 reads SMNVEV (reference sequence). The CDR3 nucleotides are TGTGCCAGCAGTTTTAGCGGGAGGGCTGGAGAGACCCAGTACTTC. This encodes CASSFSGRAGETQYF.

The rearrangement joins TRBV6-5 to TRBJ1-5, with D uncertain. This CDR3 contains 12 residues. Germline V gives CDR1 MNHEY, CDR2 SVGAGI. V was pared by 6 bases and J by 6 bases, with 9 bases between. CDR3 sequence reads: CASRYVIQPQHF. CDR3 bases: TGTGCCAGCAGGTACGTAATTCAGCCCCAGCATTTT.